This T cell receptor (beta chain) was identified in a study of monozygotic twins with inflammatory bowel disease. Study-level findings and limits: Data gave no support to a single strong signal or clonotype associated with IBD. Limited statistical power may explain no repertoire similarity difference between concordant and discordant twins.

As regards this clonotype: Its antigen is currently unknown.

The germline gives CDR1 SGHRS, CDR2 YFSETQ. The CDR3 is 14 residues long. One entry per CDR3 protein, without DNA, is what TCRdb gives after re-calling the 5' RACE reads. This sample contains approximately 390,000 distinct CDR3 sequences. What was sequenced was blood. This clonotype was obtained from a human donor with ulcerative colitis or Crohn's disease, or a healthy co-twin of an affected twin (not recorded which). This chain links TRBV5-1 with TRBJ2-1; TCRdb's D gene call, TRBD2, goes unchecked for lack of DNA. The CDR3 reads CASSLSTTSGRAIF.